These 22 T cell receptor beta chains were all obtained from the same sample, sequenced in a study of CD8 T cells in ankylosing spondylitis. One entry per CDR3 protein, called by TCRdb with MiXCR from the 5' RACE reads. The sample has more than 300,000 distinct CDR3 sequences; roughly 12% are singletons. The sequencing sample was made of blood, either unsorted or a sorted T cell fraction (not recorded which). These receptors were collected from a female donor with ankylosing spondylitis or in good health (not recorded which).

This clonotype was found many times. This chain joins TRBV6-1 and TRBJ2-1; TRBD1 matches at 8 bases. Per the germline V gene, CDR1 is MNHNS and CDR2 is SASEGT. This CDR3 comprises 13 residues. After removal of 8 bases from V and 5 bases from J, the junction contained 5 bases not matched to a gene. The CDR3 is CASGGQENNEQFF. In nucleotides, the CDR3 is TGTGCCAGCGGGGGACAGGAGAACAATGAGCAGTTCTTC.

This clonotype was detected only once. A read error may be the cause here, since a much bigger clone is one base away. The gene calls are TRBV5-6 and TRBJ2-5; D is tentatively TRBD1 or TRBD2 (6 bases each). Germline assignment: CDR1 SGHDT and CDR2 YYEEEE. CDR3 size: 16 residues. CDR3 bases: TGTGCCAGCGGCTTGTCGGGGGCGCGGGTTTCAGAGACCCAGTACTTC. It is translated as CASGLSGARVSETQYF.

The CDR3 is CASSIPGAQGRFF. CDR3 sequence (DNA): TGTGCCAGCAGTATACCGGGAGCACAGGGGCGGTTTTTT. This chain links TRBV28 with TRBJ1-4, with 7 bases that match TRBD1. This CDR3 spans 13 amino acids. Germline V gene lookup returns CDR1 MDHEN and CDR2 SYDVKM. The V segment lost 5 bases and the J segment 16 bases; nucleotides outside the gene matches: 13.

The table lists this clonotype with many counts. This chain joins TRBV7-2 and TRBJ2-7; 10 bases are shared with TRBD2. The CDR3 covers 14 residues. CDR1 is SGHTA, CDR2 FQGNSA, per germline. Germline trimming cut 2 bases from V and 6 bases from J; bases unmatched to any gene: 4. This chain's CDR3 is CASSLSSGSTEQYF. CDR3 in DNA: TGTGCCAGCAGCTTATCTAGCGGGAGCACCGAGCAGTACTTC. The whole variable domain, remainder taken from reference TRBV7-2 and TRBJ2-7, is GAGVSQSPSNKVTEKGKDVELRCDPISGHTALYWYRQSLGQGLEFLIYFQGNSAPDKSGLPSDRFSAERTGGSVSTLTIQRTQQEDSAVYLCASSLSSGSTEQYFGPGTRLTVT.

The table lists this clonotype with a few counts. The chain joins TRBV5-1 to TRBJ1-1; no firm D call. Germline values: CDR1 SGHRS, CDR2 YFSETQ. This CDR3 region has 17 residues. Trimming cost V 2 bases and J 8 bases, with 25 bases left between them. The CDR3 spells CASSFAVSETQNREAFF. CDR3 nucleotide sequence: TGCGCCAGCAGCTTCGCGGTGTCCGAGACCCAAAATCGAGAAGCTTTCTTT.

A word on this clonotype: A much more abundant neighbour one base away suggests this may be a read error. The chain joins TRBV28 to TRBJ2-7, with a tentative D call TRBD1 (5 bases). The CDR3 is 11 amino acids. Germline-derived CDR1 and CDR2 are MDHEN and SYDVKM. CDR3 coding DNA: TGTGCCAGCAGCGGACACTACAAGCAGTACTTC. The encoded protein is CASSGHYKQYF.

This clonotype was detected many times. This CDR3 is CASSLIGQGSYEQYF. The CDR3 DNA follows: TGTGCCAGCAGCTTAATCGGTCAGGGAAGCTACGAGCAGTACTTC. This chain uses TRBV7-2 with TRBJ2-7; tentative D call: TRBD1 (5 bases). Germline assignment: CDR1 SGHTA and CDR2 FQGNSA. Trimming left V 2 bases short and J 3 bases short, with 14 bases between. The CDR3 loop spans 15 amino acids.

Ten or more counts support this clonotype. V usage is TRBV20-1 and J usage is TRBJ2-7; 8 bases are a match to TRBD1. This CDR3 has 16 amino acids. J lost 0 bases, V lost 6 bases, and 13 bases had no gene match. Germline values: CDR1 DFQATT, CDR2 SNEGSKA (reference sequence). The CDR3 DNA reads TGCAGTGCCAGGTTACACGGACAGGGAAACTCCTACGAGCAGTACTTC. It specifies CSARLHGQGNSYEQYF.

This clonotype was counted ten times or more. V usage is TRBV27 and J usage is TRBJ1-2, with no clear D. CDR1 is MNHEY and CDR2 is SMNVEV in the germline V gene (reference sequence). The CDR3 has 14 residues. V was shortened by 11 bases and J by 0 bases, with 16 bases between the two germline ends. The CDR3 sequence: CAAHARIANYGYTF. The CDR3 nucleotides are TGTGCCGCTCATGCGAGAATAGCTAACTATGGCTACACCTTC.

This clonotype was detected many times. This chain uses TRBV29-1 with TRBJ2-7; D might be TRBD1 (6 bases). The CDR3 loop spans 13 amino acids. Germline CDR1 reads SQVTM; CDR2 reads ANQGSEA. Trimming stripped 6 bases from V and 6 bases from J, with 18 bases between. The CDR3 sequence is CSVVGTPSGEQYF. CDR3 in DNA: TGCAGCGTGGTTGGGACACCGTCGGGCGAGCAGTACTTC.

Comment on this clonotype: A much bigger clone sits one base away, suggesting this may be a read error. V is TRBV20-1 and J is TRBJ1-5; no reliable D call. The J call may be faulty, since TRBJ2-3 better matches the DNA end. Germline V gene sequence: CDR1 DFQATT, CDR2 SNEGSKA (reference sequence). The CDR3 has 14 amino acids. The CDR3 is CSARDGPERQPQYF. CDR3 sequence (DNA): TGCAGTGCTAGAGATGGCCCCGAAAGGCAGCCCCAGTATTTT.

This clonotype was recorded many times. V is TRBV15 and J is TRBJ1-4; TRBD1 might be the D (6 bases). The CDR3 loop spans 17 amino acids. Germline CDR1 and CDR2: LNHNV and YYDKDF (reference sequence). V lost 1 base, J lost 0 bases, and 12 bases lay in between. CDR3 loop: CATSRAQGYPTNEKLFF. As DNA, the CDR3 is TGTGCCACCAGCAGAGCACAGGGATACCCAACTAATGAAAAACTGTTTTTT.

There are many counts of this clonotype. The chain is built from TRBV5-1 and TRBJ2-5; 14 bases match TRBD2. This CDR3 has 17 amino acids. After removal of 3 bases from V and 5 bases from J, the junction contained 9 bases not matched to a gene. The germline V gene encodes CDR1 SGHRS and CDR2 YFSETQ. The CDR3 is CASSSWTSGGPGETQYF. The CDR3 coding sequence is TGCGCCAGCAGCTCCTGGACTAGCGGGGGGCCGGGGGAGACCCAGTACTTC.

V and J are TRBV19 and TRBJ2-5; D tentatively fits TRBD1 or TRBD2 (6 bases each). V lost 4 bases, J lost 4 bases, and 13 bases lay in between. Germline CDR1 reads LNHDA; CDR2 reads SQIVND (reference sequence). The CDR3 consists of 14 residues. The CDR3 protein is CASSTGGRGETQYF. CDR3 coding DNA: TGTGCCAGTAGTACCGGGGGCAGGGGAGAGACCCAGTACTTC.

There are a few counts of this clonotype. The chain links TRBV7-8 to TRBJ2-7, with TRBD2 matching over 7 bases. V shed 8 bases, J shed 5 bases, and the junction held 9 bases outside the gene matches. The V gene's germline CDR1 is SGHVS and CDR2 FQNEAQ. CDR3 length: 13 residues. As DNA, the CDR3 is TGTGCCAGCTCCGTGGGGGGGATCAACGAGCAGTACTTC. This encodes CASSVGGINEQYF.

This clonotype has a count of ten or more. The rearrangement uses TRBV12-3 or TRBV12-4 and TRBJ2-7; D unclear. The CDR3 has 12 amino acids. Between the trimmed V and J ends, which lost 8 bases and 1 base, there was a span of 9 bases. The CDR3 sequence is CASGSASYEQYF. The DNA for the CDR3 is TGTGCCAGCGGATCCGCTTCCTACGAGCAGTACTTC.

This clonotype was detected ten times or more. The V call is TRBV7-6, the J call TRBJ1-2; TRBD1 matches at 8 bases. CDR1 and CDR2 from the germline V gene are SGHVS and FNYEAQ. J lost 8 bases, V lost 4 bases, and 9 bases had no gene match. This CDR3 comprises 14 residues. The CDR3 bases are TGTGCCAGCAGCTCAAAGACAGGGGTGGACGGCTACACCTTC. Translated: CASSSKTGVDGYTF.

This clonotype was counted ten times or more. This chain connects TRBV5-1 to TRBJ2-1, with 7 bases identical to TRBD2. The CDR3 has 15 amino acids. The V gene's germline CDR1 is SGHRS and CDR2 YFSETQ. Unmatched junction bases numbered 9, after V lost 7 bases and J lost 2 bases. In DNA, the CDR3 is TGCGCCAGCGGAACACGGGAGGACCCCTACAATGAGCAGTTCTTC. It specifies CASGTREDPYNEQFF.

This clonotype was seen repeatedly, ten times or more. This chain connects TRBV7-8 to TRBJ2-7; D is unclear. The CDR3 extends over 14 amino acids. Germline V CDR1 and CDR2: SGHVS, FQNEAQ. The ends were cut back, 2 bases at V and 0 bases at J, with 8 bases in the middle. CDR3 nucleotides: TGTGCCAGCAGCTTACAAATGAGCTCCTACGAGCAGTACTTC. As protein: CASSLQMSSYEQYF.

This clonotype showed up just a few times. The CDR3 DNA reads as TGCAGCGTTGAGGACAGAACCTACGAGCAGTACTTC. Amino acid sequence: CSVEDRTYEQYF. The V and J genes are TRBV29-1 and TRBJ2-7, with a weak D call TRBD1 (6 bases). The germline V gene encodes CDR1 SQVTM and CDR2 ANQGSEA. V lost 3 bases and J 2 bases, leaving 8 bases between the germline ends. The CDR3 contains 12 residues.

This clonotype was seen repeatedly, ten times or more. The chain has TRBV4-2 and TRBJ1-1; the D gene is possibly TRBD1 (6 bases). The CDR3 has 16 amino acids. The V end was cut by 0 bases, the J end by 1 base, with 12 bases between. CDR1 and CDR2 (germline): LGHNA, YNFKEQ. The CDR3 here is CASSQERAGANTEAFF. CDR3 sequence (DNA): TGTGCCAGCAGCCAAGAAAGGGCAGGGGCGAACACTGAAGCTTTCTTT.

There are many counts of this clonotype. The V and J genes are TRBV5-1 and TRBJ1-1, with D maybe TRBD1 (5 bases). Deletions cut 0 bases from V and 0 bases from J, with 9 bases between. The CDR3 runs 15 residues. The germline CDR1 and CDR2 sequences are SGHRS and YFSETQ. The CDR3 nucleotides read TGCGCCAGCAGCTTGGCCGCGACAGTGAACACTGAAGCTTTCTTT. Translation: CASSLAATVNTEAFF.